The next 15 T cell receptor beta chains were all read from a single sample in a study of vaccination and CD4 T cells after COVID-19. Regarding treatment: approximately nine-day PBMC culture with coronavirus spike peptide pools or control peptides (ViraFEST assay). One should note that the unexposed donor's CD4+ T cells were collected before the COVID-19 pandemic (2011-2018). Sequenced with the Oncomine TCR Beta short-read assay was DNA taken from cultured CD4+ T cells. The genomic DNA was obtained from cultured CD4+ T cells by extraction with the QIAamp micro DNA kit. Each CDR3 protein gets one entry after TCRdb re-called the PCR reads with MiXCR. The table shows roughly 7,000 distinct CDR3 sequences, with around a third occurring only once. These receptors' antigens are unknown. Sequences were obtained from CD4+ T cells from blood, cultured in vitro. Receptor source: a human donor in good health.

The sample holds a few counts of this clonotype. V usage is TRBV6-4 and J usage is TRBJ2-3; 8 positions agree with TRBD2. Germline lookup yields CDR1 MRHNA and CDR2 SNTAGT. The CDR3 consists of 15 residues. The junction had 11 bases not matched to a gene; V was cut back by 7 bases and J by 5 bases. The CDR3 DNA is TGTGCCAGCACCTTCAAAGCGGGAGACAAAGATACGCAGTATTTT. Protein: CASTFKAGDKDTQYF.

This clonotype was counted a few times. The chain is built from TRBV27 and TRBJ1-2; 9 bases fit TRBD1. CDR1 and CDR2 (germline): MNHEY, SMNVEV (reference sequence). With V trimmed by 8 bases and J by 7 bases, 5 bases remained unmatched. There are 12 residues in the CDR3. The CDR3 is CASRGTGIGYTF. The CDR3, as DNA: TGTGCCAGCCGGGGGACAGGGATTGGCTACACCTTC.

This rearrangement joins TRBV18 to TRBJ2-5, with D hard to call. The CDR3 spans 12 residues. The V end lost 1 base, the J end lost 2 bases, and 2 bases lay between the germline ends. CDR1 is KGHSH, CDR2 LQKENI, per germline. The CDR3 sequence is CASSPQQETQYF. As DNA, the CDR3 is TGTGCCAGCTCACCACAGCAAGAGACCCAGTACTTC.

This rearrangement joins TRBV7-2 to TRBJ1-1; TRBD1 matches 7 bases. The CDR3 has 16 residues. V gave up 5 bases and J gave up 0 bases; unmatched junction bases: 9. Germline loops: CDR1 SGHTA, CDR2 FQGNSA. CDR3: CASSPPPQGLNTEAFF. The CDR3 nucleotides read TGTGCCAGCAGCCCGCCCCCACAGGGGTTGAACACTGAAGCTTTCTTT.

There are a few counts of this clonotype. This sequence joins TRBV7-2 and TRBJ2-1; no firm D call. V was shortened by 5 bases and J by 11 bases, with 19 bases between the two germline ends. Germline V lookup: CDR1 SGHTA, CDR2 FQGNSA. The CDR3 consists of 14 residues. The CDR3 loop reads CASSPSRWETKQFF. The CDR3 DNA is TGTGCCAGCAGCCCCTCCCGATGGGAAACCAAGCAGTTCTTC.

Written as DNA, the CDR3 is TGTGCCTGGAGTGCCCTATCTAGCGGGGTCTCCTACGAGCAGTACTTC. This translates into CAWSALSSGVSYEQYF. The V call is TRBV30, the J call TRBJ2-7; 9 bases agree with TRBD2. Germline trimming cut 1 base from V and 0 bases from J; bases unmatched to any gene: 7. This CDR3 comprises 16 residues. Germline loops: CDR1 GTSNPN, CDR2 SVGIG (reference sequence).

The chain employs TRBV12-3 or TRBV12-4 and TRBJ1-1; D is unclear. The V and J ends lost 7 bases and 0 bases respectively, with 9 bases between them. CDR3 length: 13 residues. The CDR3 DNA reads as TGTGCCAGCACAGTCAGCCTGAACACTGAAGCTTTCTTT. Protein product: CASTVSLNTEAFF.

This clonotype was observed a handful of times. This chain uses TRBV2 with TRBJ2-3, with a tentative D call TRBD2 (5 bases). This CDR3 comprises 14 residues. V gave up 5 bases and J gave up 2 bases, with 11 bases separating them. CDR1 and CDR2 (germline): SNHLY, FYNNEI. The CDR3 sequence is CASSSNRDTDTQYF. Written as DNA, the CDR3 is TGTGCCAGCAGTTCAAACCGGGACACAGATACGCAGTATTTT.

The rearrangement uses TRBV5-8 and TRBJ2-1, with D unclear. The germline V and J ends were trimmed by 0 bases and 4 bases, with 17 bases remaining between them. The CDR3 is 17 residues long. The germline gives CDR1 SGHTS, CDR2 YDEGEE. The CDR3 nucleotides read TGTGCCAGCAGCTTGGATCTGTGGTTGAATCTGTACAATGAGCAGTTCTTC. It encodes CASSLDLWLNLYNEQFF.

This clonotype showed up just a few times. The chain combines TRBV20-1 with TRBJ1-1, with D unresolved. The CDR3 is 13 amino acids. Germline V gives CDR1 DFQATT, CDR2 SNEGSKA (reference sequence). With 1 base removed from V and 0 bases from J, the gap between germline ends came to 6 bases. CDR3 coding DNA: TGCAGTGCTAGAGGGGGAATGAACACTGAAGCTTTCTTT. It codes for CSARGGMNTEAFF.

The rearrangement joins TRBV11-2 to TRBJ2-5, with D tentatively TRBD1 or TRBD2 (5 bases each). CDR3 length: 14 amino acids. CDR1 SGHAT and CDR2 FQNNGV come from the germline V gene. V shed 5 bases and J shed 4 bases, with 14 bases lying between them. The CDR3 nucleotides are TGTGCCAGCAGCCCCCACACGAGGGGAGAGACCCAGTACTTC. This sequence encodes CASSPHTRGETQYF.

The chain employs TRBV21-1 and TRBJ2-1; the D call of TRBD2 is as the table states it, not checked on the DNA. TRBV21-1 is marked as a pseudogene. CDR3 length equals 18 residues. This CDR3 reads CATGLAGGPNQSYNEQFF. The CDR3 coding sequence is TGTGCCACAGGACTAGCGGGAGGGCCAAATCAGTCCTACAATGAGCAGTTCTTC.

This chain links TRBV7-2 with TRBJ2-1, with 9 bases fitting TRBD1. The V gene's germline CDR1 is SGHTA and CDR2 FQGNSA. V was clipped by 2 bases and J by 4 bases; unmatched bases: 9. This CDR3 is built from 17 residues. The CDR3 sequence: CASSLSWDRVQYNEQFF. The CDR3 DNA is TGTGCCAGCAGCTTATCTTGGGACAGGGTGCAGTACAATGAGCAGTTCTTC.

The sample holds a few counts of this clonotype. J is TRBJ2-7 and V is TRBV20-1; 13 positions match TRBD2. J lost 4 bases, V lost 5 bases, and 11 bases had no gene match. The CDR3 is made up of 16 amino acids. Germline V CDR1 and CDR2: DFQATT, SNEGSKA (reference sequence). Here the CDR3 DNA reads TGCAGTGCTCCTCCCCGGACTAGCGGGAGTTCGTACGAGCAGTACTTC. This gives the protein CSAPPRTSGSSYEQYF.

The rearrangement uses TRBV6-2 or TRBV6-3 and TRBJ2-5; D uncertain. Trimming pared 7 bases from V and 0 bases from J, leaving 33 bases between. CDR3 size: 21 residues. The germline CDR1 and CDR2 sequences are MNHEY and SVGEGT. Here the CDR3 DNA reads TGTGCCAGCACTTCAGATCCCCTCTCGAGCAGAAGTGACGAAAACCAAGAGACCCAGTACTTC. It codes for CASTSDPLSSRSDENQETQYF.